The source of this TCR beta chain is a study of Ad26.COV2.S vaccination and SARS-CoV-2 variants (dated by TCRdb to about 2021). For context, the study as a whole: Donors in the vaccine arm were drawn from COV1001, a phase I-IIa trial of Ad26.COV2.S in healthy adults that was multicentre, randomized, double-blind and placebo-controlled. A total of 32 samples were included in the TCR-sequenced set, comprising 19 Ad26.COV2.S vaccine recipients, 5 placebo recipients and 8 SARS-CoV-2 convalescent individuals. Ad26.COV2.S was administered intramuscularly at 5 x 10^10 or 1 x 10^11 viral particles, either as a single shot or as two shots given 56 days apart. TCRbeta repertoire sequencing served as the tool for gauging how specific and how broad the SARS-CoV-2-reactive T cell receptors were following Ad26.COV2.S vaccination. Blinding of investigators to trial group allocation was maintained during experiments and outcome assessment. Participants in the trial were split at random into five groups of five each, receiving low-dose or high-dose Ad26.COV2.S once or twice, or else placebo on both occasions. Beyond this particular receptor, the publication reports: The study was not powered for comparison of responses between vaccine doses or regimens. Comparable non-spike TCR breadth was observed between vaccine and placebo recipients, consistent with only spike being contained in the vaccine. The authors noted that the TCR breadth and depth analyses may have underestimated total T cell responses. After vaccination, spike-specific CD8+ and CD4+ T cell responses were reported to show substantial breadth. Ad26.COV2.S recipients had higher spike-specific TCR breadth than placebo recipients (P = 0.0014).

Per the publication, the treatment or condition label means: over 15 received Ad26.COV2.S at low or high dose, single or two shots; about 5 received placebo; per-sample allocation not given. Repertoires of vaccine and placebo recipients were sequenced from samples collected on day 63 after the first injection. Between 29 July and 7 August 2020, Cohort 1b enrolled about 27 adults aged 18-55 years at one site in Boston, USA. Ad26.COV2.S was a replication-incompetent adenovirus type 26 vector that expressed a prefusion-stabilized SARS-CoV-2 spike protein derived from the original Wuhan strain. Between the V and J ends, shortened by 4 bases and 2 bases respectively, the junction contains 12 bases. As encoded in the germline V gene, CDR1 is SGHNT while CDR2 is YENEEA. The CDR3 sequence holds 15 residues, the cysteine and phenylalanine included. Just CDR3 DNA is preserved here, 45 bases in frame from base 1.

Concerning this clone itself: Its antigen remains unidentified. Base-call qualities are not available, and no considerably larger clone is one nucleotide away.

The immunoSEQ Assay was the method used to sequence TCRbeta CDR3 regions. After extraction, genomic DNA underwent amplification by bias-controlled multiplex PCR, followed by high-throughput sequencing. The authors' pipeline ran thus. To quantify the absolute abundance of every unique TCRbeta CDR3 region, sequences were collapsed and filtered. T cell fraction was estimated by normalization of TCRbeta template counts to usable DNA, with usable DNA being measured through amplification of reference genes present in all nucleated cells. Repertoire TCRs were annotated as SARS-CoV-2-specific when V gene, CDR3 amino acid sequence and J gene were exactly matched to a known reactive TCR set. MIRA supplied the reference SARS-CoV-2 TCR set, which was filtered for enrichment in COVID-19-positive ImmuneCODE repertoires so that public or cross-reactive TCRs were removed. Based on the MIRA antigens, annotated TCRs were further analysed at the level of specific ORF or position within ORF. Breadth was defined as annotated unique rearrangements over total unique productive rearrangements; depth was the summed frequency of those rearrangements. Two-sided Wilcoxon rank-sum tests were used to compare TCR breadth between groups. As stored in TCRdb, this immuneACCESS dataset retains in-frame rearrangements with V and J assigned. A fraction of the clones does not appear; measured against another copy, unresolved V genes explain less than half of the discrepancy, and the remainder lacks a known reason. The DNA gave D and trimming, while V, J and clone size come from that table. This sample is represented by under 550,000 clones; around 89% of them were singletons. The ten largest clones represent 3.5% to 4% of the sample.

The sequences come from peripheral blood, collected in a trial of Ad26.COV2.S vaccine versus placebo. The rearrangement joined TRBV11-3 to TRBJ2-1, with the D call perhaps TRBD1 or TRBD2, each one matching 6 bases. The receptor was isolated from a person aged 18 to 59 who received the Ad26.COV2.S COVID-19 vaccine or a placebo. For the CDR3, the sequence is CASSYLGGPYNEQFF. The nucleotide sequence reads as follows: TGTGCCAGCAGCTACCTGGGGGGCCCCTACAATGAGCAGTTCTTC.